Below, 16 T cell receptor beta chains from the same sample are listed, as sequenced in a study of blood T cell repertoires in COVID-19. Method: immunoSEQ multiplex PCR; TCRdb's copy keeps in-frame clones and lacks some. This sample has 270,000 or so clones, with roughly 79% found just once. Material for sequencing was peripheral blood. The receptor source for this set is a woman aged 60 to 75 with active or convalescent COVID-19.

V gene TRBV3-1 (or the pseudogene TRBV3-2) combines with J gene TRBJ1-2, with D tentatively TRBD1 (5 bases). This CDR3 comprises 12 residues. The ends were cut back, 5 bases at V and 8 bases at J, with 12 bases in the middle. Germline lookup yields CDR1 LGHDT and CDR2 YNNKEL (reference sequence). The CDR3 sequence is CASSLRGRGYTF. As DNA, the CDR3 is TGTGCCAGCAGCTTAAGGGGTAGGGGCTACACCTTC.

The chain uses TRBV11-2 and TRBJ1-3; D is ambiguous. Between the trimmed V and J ends, which lost 8 bases and 7 bases, there was a span of 15 bases. The CDR3 has 13 amino acids. Germline V gene sequence: CDR1 SGHAT, CDR2 FQNNGV. As DNA, the CDR3 is TGTGCCAGCGGGAGCAGTTTTCACAACACCATATATTTT. It is translated as CASGSSFHNTIYF.

This clone was detected only once. The V call is TRBV4-1, the J call TRBJ2-3, with a possible D match to TRBD2 (6 bases). In germline, CDR1 is MGHRA, CDR2 YSYEKL. There are 12 residues in the CDR3. V lost 4 bases, J lost 5 bases, and 7 bases lay in between. The CDR3 loop reads CASSPEGDTQYF. The CDR3 DNA sequence: TGCGCCAGCAGCCCGGAGGGAGATACGCAGTATTTT.

The rearrangement links TRBV4-2 to TRBJ2-3; tentatively, D is TRBD2 (5 bases). The CDR3 totals 15 residues. Germline V gives CDR1 LGHNA, CDR2 YNFKEQ. V shed 1 base and J shed 5 bases, with 13 bases lying between them. The CDR3 loop reads CASSQAATGLDTQYF. CDR3 nucleotides: TGTGCCAGCAGCCAAGCCGCGACGGGGTTAGATACGCAGTATTTT.

The chain has TRBV4-1 and TRBJ1-2, with TRBD1 matching over 12 bases. The CDR3 consists of 16 residues. Per germline, CDR1 MGHRA and CDR2 YSYEKL. V trimming: 3 bases; J trimming: 4 bases; junction bases outside the gene matches: 6. The chain's CDR3 is CASSQGDRGRIYGYTF. The CDR3 nucleotides are TGCGCCAGCAGCCAGGGGGACAGGGGGCGGATCTATGGCTACACCTTC.

This clone has only one observation. The chain joins TRBV9 to TRBJ2-2; 7 nucleotides line up with TRBD1. CDR1 SGDLS and CDR2 YYNGEE come from the germline V gene. The CDR3 contains 15 residues. The V gene end was trimmed by 0 bases and the J gene end by 6 bases; junction bases not matched to a gene: 5. The CDR3 nucleotides read TGTGCCAGCAGCGTAGGACAGGGCGGTCCCGGGGAGCTGTTTTTT. Translation: CASSVGQGGPGELFF.

This clone was seen a single time. V is TRBV3-1 (or the pseudogene TRBV3-2) and J is TRBJ1-2; tentative D call: TRBD1 (5 bases). The CDR3 covers 17 residues. V dropped 1 base and J dropped 6 bases, with 21 bases sitting between them. The germline gives CDR1 LGHDT, CDR2 YNNKEL (reference sequence). DNA for the CDR3: TGTGCCAGCAGCCAAGGGGGCGGCAAGACCTCCCTGAATGGCTACACCTTC. Its translation is CASSQGGGKTSLNGYTF.

V gene TRBV5-6 combines with J gene TRBJ1-2; a possible D gene is TRBD1 (6 bases). The CDR3 totals 16 residues. Trimming left V 1 base short and J 4 bases short, with 17 bases between. Germline loops: CDR1 SGHDT, CDR2 YYEEEE. This chain's CDR3 is CASSLRTAWASYGYTF. CDR3 coding DNA: TGTGCCAGCAGCTTGAGGACAGCCTGGGCTTCCTATGGCTACACCTTC.

This clone was recorded a few times. J is TRBJ2-7 and V is TRBV4-1, with TRBD1 matching 8 bases. CDR1 and CDR2 (germline): MGHRA, YSYEKL. The CDR3 totals 14 residues. Trimming at V came to 4 bases and at J to 4 bases, leaving 6 bases not matched to a gene. CDR3 bases: TGCGCCAGCAGCCTGTCGACAGGGGCGTACGAGCAGTACTTC. Protein: CASSLSTGAYEQYF.

The V gene is TRBV19, the J gene TRBJ1-2; D might be TRBD1 (5 bases). The germline gives CDR1 LNHDA, CDR2 SQIVND (reference sequence). V lost 3 bases and J 0 bases, leaving 11 bases between the germline ends. The CDR3 spans 15 residues. The CDR3 protein is CASSMGLGSNYGYTF. The CDR3 region has the DNA TGTGCCAGTAGTATGGGGCTCGGGTCTAACTATGGCTACACCTTC.

This chain links TRBV6-5 with TRBJ2-1, with TRBD2 identical over 12 bases. The junction had 2 bases not matched to a gene; V was cut back by 6 bases and J by 5 bases. Germline CDR1 and CDR2: MNHEY and SVGAGI. The CDR3 covers 14 residues. The CDR3 nucleotides read TGTGCCAGCAGCAGGACTAGCGGGAACAATGAGCAGTTCTTC. Its translation is CASSRTSGNNEQFF.

V usage is TRBV5-1 and J usage is TRBJ2-5, with TRBD2 matching 11 bases. With 3 bases clipped from V and 3 bases from J, the junction kept 4 bases outside the gene matches. The length of the CDR3 is 15 residues. Germline loops: CDR1 SGHRS, CDR2 YFSETQ. CDR3 in amino acids: CASSSLAGGEETQYF. The CDR3 DNA reads TGCGCCAGCAGCTCGCTAGCGGGGGGTGAAGAGACCCAGTACTTC.

The V and J genes are TRBV3-1 (or the pseudogene TRBV3-2) and TRBJ1-1; TRBD1 agrees at 8 bases. Trimming took 2 bases from V and 12 from J; bases not matched to a gene: 8. Germline V gene data show CDR1 as LGHDT and CDR2 as YNNKEL (reference sequence). There are 13 residues in the CDR3. CDR3: CASSQRTGTASFF. The CDR3 DNA reads as TGTGCCAGCAGCCAAAGGACAGGGACAGCGTCTTTCTTT.

This clone was observed a handful of times. The chain uses TRBV21-1 and TRBJ1-1. TRBV21-1 is a recognized pseudogene. The CDR3 consists of 13 residues. The CDR3 reads CASSTPGSAEAFF. The CDR3 DNA follows: TGTGCCAGCAGCACGCCCGGGTCCGCCGAAGCTTTCTTT.

This sequence joins TRBV5-1 and TRBJ2-3, with D possibly TRBD2 on 6 matching bases. Germline V gene sequence: CDR1 SGHRS, CDR2 YFSETQ. V was cut by 0 bases and J by 11 bases, with 13 bases left in between. The CDR3 runs to 13 residues. The CDR3 DNA follows: TGCGCCAGCAGCTTGGACGGACTCGGGGGGCAGTATTTT. It specifies CASSLDGLGGQYF.

This clone was picked up a small number of times. The chain carries TRBV7-2 and TRBJ2-3, with a possible D match to TRBD2 (5 bases). Germline loops: CDR1 SGHTA, CDR2 FQGNSA. This CDR3 spans 14 amino acids. Trimming shortened V by 2 bases and J by 4 bases, and 10 bases separated the two germline ends. Written as DNA, the CDR3 is TGTGCCAGCAGCTTAAGCGGTGGGGCAGATACGCAGTATTTT. Protein product: CASSLSGGADTQYF.